This T cell receptor beta chain was observed in a study of human T cells and chemical hapten exposure. The study's findings and limits: Against controls, expanded TCRs gave rise to significantly more large CDR3 similarity clusters.

MiXCR, run by TCRdb on the RACE reads, gives a single entry per CDR3 protein. The table has around 95,000 distinct CDR3 sequences, 9.5% to 14% seen once. This clonotype was recorded at least ten times. Its antigen is not known. Germline V gene data show CDR1 as SGHAT and CDR2 as FQDESV (reference sequence). The germline V and J ends were trimmed by 3 bases and 3 bases, with 12 bases remaining between them. This CDR3 has 14 amino acids. The time point denotes: pre-sensitization, week 0. Treatment indicated: therapeutic diphenylcyclopropenone sensitization with weekly scalp DPC. Unfractionated whole blood yielded the extracted total RNA.

This receptor was identified in an older woman with alopecia areata. Some clones in this sample may be carry-over from other donors' samples. The chain links TRBV11-1 to TRBJ2-7; TRBD2 is a possible D gene (5 bases). This specimen consisted of whole blood, obtained in connection with sensitization to the hapten diphenylcyclopropenone (DPC). The CDR3 here is CASSFEGEYYEQYF. The CDR3 region has the DNA TGTGCCAGCAGCTTCGAGGGAGAATACTACGAGCAGTACTTC.